The rows below give T cell receptor beta chains drawn from one sample of a study of beta chain features in type 1 diabetes. Repertoires were generated with immunoSEQ multiplex PCR, while TCRdb's copy carries only in-frame clones and drops some. The table shows hundreds of thousands of clones, with about 11% occurring only once. Sample: naive CD4+ T cells from blood. Source of these receptors: a woman in her 30s in good health. Both conserved end residues are part of each CDR3. A D gene is named only where the DNA matches it firmly. Only some rows state a clone size, as once, few, many or a class for expanded clones.

>TRBD1|few|TRBJ1-2|TRBV7-9
CASSLVGQDYGYTF
TGTGCCAGCAGCTTAGTCGGACAGGATTATGGCTACACCTTC
>TRBD2|.|TRBJ2-2|TRBV28
CASSQTGLAGELFF
TGTGCCAGCAGTCAAACCGGACTAGCCGGGGAGCTGTTTTTT
>TRBD2|few|TRBJ2-5|TRBV7-2
CASSLGSLAGDSETQYF
TGTGCCAGCAGCTTAGGGTCACTAGCGGGAGATTCGGAGACCCAGTACTTC
>TRBD1|few|TRBJ2-7|TRBV7-2
CASSSTGTGGLYEQYF
TGTGCCAGCAGTTCCACCGGGACAGGAGGGCTGTACGAGCAGTACTTC
>.|.|TRBJ1-2|TRBV30
CAWSHSDSFYGYTF
TGTGCCTGGAGTCATTCGGACAGCTTCTATGGCTACACCTTC
>.|.|TRBJ2-7|TRBV7-2
CASSLEAGSYEQYF
TGTGCCAGCAGCTTAGAGGCGGGCTCCTACGAGCAGTACTTC
>TRBD1|.|TRBJ2-5|TRBV7-2
CASSPDRGIGETQYF
TGTGCCAGCAGCCCGGACAGGGGGATTGGAGAGACCCAGTACTTC
>.|few|TRBJ1-2|TRBV7-2
CASRLVGQGGGYTF
TGTGCCAGCAGACTGGTGGGGCAGGGAGGCGGCTACACCTTC
>.|.|TRBJ1-2|TRBV30
CACTREGYTF
TGTGCCTGTACCCGGGAGGGCTACACCTTC
>.|.|TRBJ2-3|TRBV4-2
CASSQDGPTHTDTQYF
TGTGCCAGCAGCCAAGATGGTCCGACTCACACAGATACGCAGTATTTT
>TRBD2|.|TRBJ2-2|TRBV7-9
CASSYVGGAGGELFF
TGTGCCAGCAGCTATGTCGGGGGGGCTGGCGGGGAGCTGTTTTTT
>.|.|TRBJ2-3|TRBV7-8
CASRDGADTQYF
TGTGCCAGCAGAGACGGGGCAGATACGCAGTATTTT
>.|.|TRBJ1-1|TRBV27
CASSFTRVNTEAFF
TGTGCCAGCAGTTTCACCCGAGTGAACACTGAAGCTTTCTTT
>.|few|TRBJ1-5|TRBV10-3
CAISTQGRQPQHF
TGTGCCATCAGTACCCAGGGAAGACAGCCCCAGCATTTT
>.|few|TRBJ2-3|TRBV18
CASSLNPGGTDTQYF
TGTGCCAGCTCACTAAATCCAGGGGGCACAGATACGCAGTATTTT
>.|few|TRBJ2-5|TRBV2
CASSVGAVEETQYF
TGTGCCAGCAGTGTGGGGGCAGTTGAAGAGACCCAGTACTTC
>.|few|TRBJ1-5|TRBV9
CASSVAGVSQPQHF
TGTGCCAGCAGCGTAGCCGGGGTTAGCCAGCCCCAGCATTTT
>TRBD1|.|TRBJ1-1|TRBV28
CASSPRTGGFSRGMNTEAFF
TGTGCCAGCAGTCCACGGACAGGGGGCTTTTCTCGGGGGATGAACACTGAAGCTTTCTTT
>TRBD2|.|TRBJ2-7|TRBV5-4
CASSLFLAGNHEQYF
TGTGCCAGCAGCTTGTTCCTAGCGGGAAACCACGAGCAGTACTTC
>TRBD1|.|TRBJ1-2|TRBV14
CASSRGQGGFGYTF
TGTGCCAGCAGCCGCGGACAGGGTGGGTTCGGCTACACCTTC
>.|few|TRBJ2-5|TRBV28
CASSPGNPRAQYF
TGTGCCAGCAGTCCCGGGAACCCGCGGGCCCAGTACTTC
>.|.|TRBJ2-7|TRBV5-1
CASSLGTTSYEQYF
TGCGCCAGCAGCTTGGGGACAACCTCCTACGAGCAGTACTTC
>TRBD1|.|TRBJ1-4|TRBV9
CASSAGTGGHEKLFF
TGTGCCAGCAGCGCTGGGACAGGGGGCCATGAAAAACTGTTTTTT
>.|few|TRBJ2-5|TRBV14
CASSQDRGQETQYF
TGTGCCAGCAGCCAAGATAGGGGGCAAGAGACCCAGTACTTC
>TRBD1|few|TRBJ2-7|TRBV18
CASSPGTGGYEQYF
TGTGCCAGCTCACCGGGGACAGGGGGCTACGAGCAGTACTTC
>TRBD2|.|TRBJ2-1|TRBV7-9
CASSLRKAGGDNEQFF
TGTGCCAGCAGCTTACGTAAAGCGGGAGGCGACAATGAGCAGTTCTTC
>TRBD2|few|TRBJ2-7|TRBV7-2
CASSLVLAGGSYEQYF
TGTGCCAGCAGCTTAGTCCTAGCGGGAGGCTCCTACGAGCAGTACTTC
>.|few|TRBJ2-7|TRBV7-9
CASSLGTQHPYEQYF
TGTGCCAGCAGCTTAGGGACACAACATCCCTACGAGCAGTACTTC
>.|few|TRBJ1-1|TRBV30
CAWIGVNTEAFF
TGTGCCTGGATAGGAGTGAACACTGAAGCTTTCTTT
>TRBD1|.|TRBJ2-3|TRBV18
CASSPWDRGDTQYF
TGTGCCAGCTCACCGTGGGACAGGGGGGATACGCAGTATTTT
>TRBD2|.|TRBJ2-1|TRBV28
CASSSLRLAGGYNEQFF
TGTGCCAGCAGTTCGTTACGGCTAGCGGGGGGCTACAATGAGCAGTTCTTC
>.|.|TRBJ2-7|TRBV18
CASALWATHEQYF
TGTGCCAGCGCCCTTTGGGCAACCCACGAGCAGTACTTC
>.|.|TRBJ2-1|TRBV30
CAWDPGRTSSSYNEQFF
TGTGCCTGGGACCCAGGGAGGACATCAAGCTCCTACAATGAGCAGTTCTTC
>TRBD2|.|TRBJ2-7|TRBV4-2
CASSQVGTRGTYEQYF
TGTGCCAGCAGCCAAGTCGGGACTAGGGGTACCTACGAGCAGTACTTC
>.|.|TRBJ1-1|TRBV19
CASTRLGQGKAFF
TGTGCCAGTACCCGGTTGGGCCAGGGGAAAGCTTTCTTT
>TRBD2|.|TRBJ2-7|TRBV4-3
CASSQEREEYEQYF
TGCGCCAGCAGCCAAGAACGGGAGGAATACGAGCAGTACTTC
>.|few|TRBJ2-1|TRBV6-5
CASRHLSSYNEQFF
TGTGCCAGCCGACACCTCTCCTCCTACAATGAGCAGTTCTTC
>.|few|TRBJ2-7|TRBV30
CASTRIVRVGEQYF
TGTGCCTCGACCCGGATTGTCAGGGTGGGCGAGCAGTACTTC
>.|.|TRBJ1-5|TRBV12-2
CASRPRTGGRQPQHF
TGTGCAAGTCGCCCACGGACAGGGGGCAGGCAGCCCCAGCATTTT